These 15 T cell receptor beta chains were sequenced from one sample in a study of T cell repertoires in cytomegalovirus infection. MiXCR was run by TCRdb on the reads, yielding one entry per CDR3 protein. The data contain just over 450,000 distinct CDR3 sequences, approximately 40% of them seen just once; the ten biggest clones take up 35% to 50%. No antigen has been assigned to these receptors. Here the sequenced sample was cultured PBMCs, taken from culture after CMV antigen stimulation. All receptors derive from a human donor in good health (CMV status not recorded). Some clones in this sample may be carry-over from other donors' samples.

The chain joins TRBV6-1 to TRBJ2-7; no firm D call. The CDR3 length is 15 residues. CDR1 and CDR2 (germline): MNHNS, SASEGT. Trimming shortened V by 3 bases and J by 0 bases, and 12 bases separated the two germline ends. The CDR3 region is CASSERHLSSYEQYF. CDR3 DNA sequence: TGTGCCAGCAGTGAGCGGCACCTGAGCTCCTACGAGCAGTACTTC.

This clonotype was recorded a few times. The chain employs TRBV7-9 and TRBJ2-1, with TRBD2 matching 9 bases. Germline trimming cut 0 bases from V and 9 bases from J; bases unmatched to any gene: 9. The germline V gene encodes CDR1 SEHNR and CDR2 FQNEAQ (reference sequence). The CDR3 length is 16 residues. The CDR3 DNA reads TGTGCCAGCAGCTTAGCAGTAGGTAGCGGGAGTGGTGAGCAGTTCTTC. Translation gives CASSLAVGSGSGEQFF. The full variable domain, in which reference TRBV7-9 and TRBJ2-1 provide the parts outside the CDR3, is DTGVSQNPRHKITKRGQNVTFRCDPISEHNRLYWYRQTLGQGPEFLTYFQNEAQLEKSRLLSDRFSAERPKGSFSTLEIQRTEQGDSAMYLCASSLAVGSGSGEQFFGPGTRLTVL.

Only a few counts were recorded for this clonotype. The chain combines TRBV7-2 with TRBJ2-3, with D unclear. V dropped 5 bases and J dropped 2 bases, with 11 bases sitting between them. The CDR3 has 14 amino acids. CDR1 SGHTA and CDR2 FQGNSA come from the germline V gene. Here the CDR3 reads CASSPDRTTDTQYF. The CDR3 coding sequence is TGTGCCAGCAGCCCCGATAGGACCACAGATACGCAGTATTTT.

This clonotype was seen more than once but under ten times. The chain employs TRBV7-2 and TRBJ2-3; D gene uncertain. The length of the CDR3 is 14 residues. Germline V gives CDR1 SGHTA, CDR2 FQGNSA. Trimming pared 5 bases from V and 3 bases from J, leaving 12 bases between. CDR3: CASSPLLGTDTQYF. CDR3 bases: TGTGCCAGCAGCCCCCTGCTAGGTACAGATACGCAGTATTTT. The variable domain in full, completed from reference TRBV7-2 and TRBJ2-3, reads GAGVSQSPSNKVTEKGKDVELRCDPISGHTALYWYRQSLGQGLEFLIYFQGNSAPDKSGLPSDRFSAERTGGSVSTLTIQRTQQEDSAVYLCASSPLLGTDTQYFGPGTRLTVL.

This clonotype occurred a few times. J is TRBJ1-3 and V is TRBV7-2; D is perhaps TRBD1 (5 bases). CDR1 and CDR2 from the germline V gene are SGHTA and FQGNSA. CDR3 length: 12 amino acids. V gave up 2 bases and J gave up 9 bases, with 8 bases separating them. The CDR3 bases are TGTGCCAGCAGCTTATGGGGCAGCACCATATATTTT. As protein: CASSLWGSTIYF.

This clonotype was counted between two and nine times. CDR3 loop: CASSSRPRDEQFF. CDR3 DNA sequence: TGTGCCAGCAGCTCTAGGCCCCGGGATGAGCAGTTCTTC. J is TRBJ2-1 and V is TRBV7-8; no clear D gene. Trimming pared 4 bases from V and 8 bases from J, leaving 12 bases between. CDR1 and CDR2 (germline): SGHVS, FQNEAQ. The CDR3 covers 13 residues.

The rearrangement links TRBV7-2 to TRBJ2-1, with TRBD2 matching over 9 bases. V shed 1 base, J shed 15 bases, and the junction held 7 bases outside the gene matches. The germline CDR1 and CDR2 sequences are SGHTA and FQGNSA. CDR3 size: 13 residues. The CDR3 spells CASSLGNSGGLFF. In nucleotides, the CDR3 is TGTGCCAGCAGCTTAGGGAATAGCGGGGGCCTGTTCTTC.

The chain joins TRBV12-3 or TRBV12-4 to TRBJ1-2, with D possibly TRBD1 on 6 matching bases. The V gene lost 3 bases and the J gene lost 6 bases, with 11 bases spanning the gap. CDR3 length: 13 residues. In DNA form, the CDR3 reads TGTGCCAGCAGTTTCTCACAGGGAAATGGCTACACCTTC. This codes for CASSFSQGNGYTF.

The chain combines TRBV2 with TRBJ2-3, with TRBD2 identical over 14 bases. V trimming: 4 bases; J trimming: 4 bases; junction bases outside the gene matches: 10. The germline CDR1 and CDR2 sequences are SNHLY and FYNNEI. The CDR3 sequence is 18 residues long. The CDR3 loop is CASSAPGRTSGGPDTQYF. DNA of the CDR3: TGTGCCAGCAGTGCCCCCGGTCGGACTAGCGGGGGGCCAGATACGCAGTATTTT. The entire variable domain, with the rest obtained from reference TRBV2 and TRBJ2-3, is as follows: EPEVTQTPSHQVTQMGQEVILRCVPISNHLYFYWYRQILGQKVEFLVSFYNNEISEKSEIFDDQFSVERPDGSNFTLKIRSTKLEDSAMYFCASSAPGRTSGGPDTQYFGPGTRLTVL.

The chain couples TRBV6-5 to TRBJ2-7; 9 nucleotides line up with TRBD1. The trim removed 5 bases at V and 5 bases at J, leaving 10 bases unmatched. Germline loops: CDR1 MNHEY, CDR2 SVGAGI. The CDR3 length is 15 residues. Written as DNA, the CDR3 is TGTGCCAGCAGTCCGGGACAGGGCTGGGGGGACGAGCAGTACTTC. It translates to CASSPGQGWGDEQYF.

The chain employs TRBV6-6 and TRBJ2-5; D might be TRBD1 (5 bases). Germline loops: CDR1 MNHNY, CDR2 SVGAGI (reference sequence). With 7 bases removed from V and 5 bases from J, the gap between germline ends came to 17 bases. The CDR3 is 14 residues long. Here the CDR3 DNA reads TGTGCCAGCACCAGCAACCCAGGGCGGGAGACCCAGTACTTC. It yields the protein CASTSNPGRETQYF.

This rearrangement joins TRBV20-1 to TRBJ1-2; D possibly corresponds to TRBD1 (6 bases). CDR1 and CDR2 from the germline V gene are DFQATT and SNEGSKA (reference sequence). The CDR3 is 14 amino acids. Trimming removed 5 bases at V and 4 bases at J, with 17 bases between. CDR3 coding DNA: TGCAGTGCTGGCCGACAGGTAGATCCCTATGGCTACACCTTC. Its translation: CSAGRQVDPYGYTF.

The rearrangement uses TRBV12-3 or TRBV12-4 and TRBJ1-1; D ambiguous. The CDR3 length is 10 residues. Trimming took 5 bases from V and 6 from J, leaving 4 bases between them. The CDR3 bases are TGTGCCAGCAGTCCTGCTGAAGCTTTCTTT. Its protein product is CASSPAEAFF.

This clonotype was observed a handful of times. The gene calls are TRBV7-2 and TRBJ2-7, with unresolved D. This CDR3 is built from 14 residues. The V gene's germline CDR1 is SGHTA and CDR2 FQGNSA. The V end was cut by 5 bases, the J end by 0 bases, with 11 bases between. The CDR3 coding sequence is TGTGCCAGCAGCCCACAGTGGAGCTCCTACGAGCAGTACTTC. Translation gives CASSPQWSSYEQYF.

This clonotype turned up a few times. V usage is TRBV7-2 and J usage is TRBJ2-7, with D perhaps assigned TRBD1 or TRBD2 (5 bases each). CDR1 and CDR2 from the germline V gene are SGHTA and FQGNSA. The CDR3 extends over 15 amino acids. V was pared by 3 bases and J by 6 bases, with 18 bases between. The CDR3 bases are TGTGCCAGCAGCTTGATCAGGGACCCAAGATTCGAGCAGTACTTC. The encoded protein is CASSLIRDPRFEQYF. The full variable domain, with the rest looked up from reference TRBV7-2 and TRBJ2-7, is GAGVSQSPSNKVTEKGKDVELRCDPISGHTALYWYRQSLGQGLEFLIYFQGNSAPDKSGLPSDRFSAERTGGSVSTLTIQRTQQEDSAVYLCASSLIRDPRFEQYFGPGTRLTVT.